The 18 T cell receptor beta chains in this list originate from one sample, sequenced in a study of cytomegalovirus exposure and HLA in healthy donors. TCRdb keeps only in-frame clones here, not all; method: immunoSEQ multiplex PCR. This table has over 200,000 clones, around 88% appearing once. The sequenced sample was PBMCs. Receptors were obtained from a woman between 18 and 29 years old in good health and CMV-seronegative.

Only one count was recorded for this clone. The gene calls are TRBV27 and TRBJ2-3; D ambiguous. The CDR3 has 13 residues. Germline CDR1 is MNHEY and CDR2 is SMNVEV (reference sequence). Trimming took off 3 bases at V and 4 bases at J, with 8 bases between the two ends. As DNA, the CDR3 is TGTGCCAGCAGTTTCCAGCGTCCAGATACGCAGTATTTT. Its translation: CASSFQRPDTQYF.

This chain links TRBV5-1 with TRBJ2-7; the D gene is possibly TRBD1 (5 bases). This CDR3 has 14 amino acids. V was pared by 4 bases and J by 1 base, with 12 bases between. The V gene's germline CDR1 is SGHRS and CDR2 YFSETQ. CDR3 sequence reads: CASSHPDISYEQYF. The CDR3 DNA sequence: TGCGCCAGCAGCCATCCGGACATTTCCTACGAGCAGTACTTC.

J is TRBJ2-7 and V is TRBV28; D call uncertain. The CDR3 has 14 amino acids. The V end was cut by 2 bases, the J end by 2 bases, with 10 bases between. Germline assignment: CDR1 MDHEN and CDR2 SYDVKM. For the CDR3, the DNA is TGTGCCAGCAGTTTAGTGTCTTTAGCCTACGAGCAGTACTTC. It yields the protein CASSLVSLAYEQYF.

The J gene is TRBJ1-2, the V gene TRBV10-2; D might be TRBD1 (5 bases). In germline, CDR1 is WSHSY, CDR2 SAAADI. Trimming removed 8 bases at V and 2 bases at J, with 12 bases between. This CDR3 contains 13 residues. CDR3: CASGRGTNYGYTF. CDR3 coding DNA: TGCGCCAGCGGGCGGGGGACCAACTATGGCTACACCTTC.

The gene calls are TRBV6-5 and TRBJ2-5; TRBD2 aligns across 7 bases. The V and J ends lost 3 bases and 4 bases, in that order; junction bases with no gene match: 5. Germline CDR1 is MNHEY and CDR2 is SVGAGI. This CDR3 has 14 amino acids. The CDR3 protein is CASSYGEGRETQYF. The CDR3 DNA sequence: TGTGCCAGCAGTTATGGGGAGGGAAGAGAGACCCAGTACTTC.

The V and J genes are TRBV9 and TRBJ2-3, with TRBD2 as a possible D gene (5 bases). V lost 0 bases to trimming and J lost 5 bases, with 13 bases between them. The CDR3 spans 15 residues. Germline V gene sequence: CDR1 SGDLS, CDR2 YYNGEE. The CDR3 nucleotides are TGTGCCAGCAGCGTAGTTCCGGGTGGAGGAGATACGCAGTATTTT. Translated: CASSVVPGGGDTQYF.

V is TRBV5-6 and J is TRBJ2-5; possibly TRBD2 for D (7 bases). This CDR3 contains 16 residues. CDR1 and CDR2 (germline): SGHDT, YYEEEE. V lost 4 bases, J lost 4 bases, and 20 bases lay in between. The CDR3 is CASSQNAGALGETQYF. CDR3 DNA: TGTGCCAGCAGCCAAAACGCGGGGGCGCTTGGAGAGACCCAGTACTTC.

The chain has TRBV15 and TRBJ1-5; possible D gene TRBD1, 5 bases. The germline V gene encodes CDR1 LNHNV and CDR2 YYDKDF (reference sequence). V dropped 3 bases and J dropped 2 bases, with 11 bases sitting between them. CDR3 size: 15 residues. The CDR3 loop reads CATSSDRWGNQPQHF. The CDR3 nucleotides read TGTGCCACCAGCAGCGACAGATGGGGCAATCAGCCCCAGCATTTT.

The chain joins TRBV28 to TRBJ2-2; maybe TRBD2 (5 bases). The V and J ends lost 2 bases and 5 bases respectively, with 12 bases between them. CDR3 size: 15 residues. The germline V gene encodes CDR1 MDHEN and CDR2 SYDVKM. The chain's CDR3 is CASSLGQDWTGELFF. The CDR3, as DNA: TGTGCCAGCAGTTTAGGGCAGGACTGGACCGGGGAGCTGTTTTTT.

In this sample, this clone turned up a few times. The genes are TRBV5-1 and TRBJ2-7, with 11 bases fitting TRBD2. Germline CDR1 SGHRS, CDR2 YFSETQ. There are 15 residues in the CDR3. Trimming removed 0 bases from V and 4 bases from J; junction bases left unmatched: 3. Written as DNA, the CDR3 is TGCGCCAGCAGCTTGGAACTAGCGGGAGCGTACGAGCAGTACTTC. Protein: CASSLELAGAYEQYF.

The chain links TRBV14 to TRBJ1-2; D might be TRBD1 (5 bases). The CDR3 has 15 residues. The germline CDR1 and CDR2 sequences are SGHDN and FVKESK. V lost 1 base, J lost 4 bases, and 13 bases lay in between. The CDR3 DNA reads as TGTGCCAGCAGCCAAGGTCTCTCCAGGGTCTATGGCTACACCTTC. This gives the protein CASSQGLSRVYGYTF. The whole variable domain, remainder taken from reference TRBV14 and TRBJ1-2, is EAGVTQFPSHSVIEKGQTVTLRCDPISGHDNLYWYRRVMGKEIKFLLHFVKESKQDESGMPNNRFLAERTGGTYSTLKVQPAELEDSGVYFCASSQGLSRVYGYTFGSGTRLTVV.

The chain has TRBV19 and TRBJ2-7; 10 bases line up with TRBD1. This CDR3 has 15 amino acids. V dropped 4 bases and J dropped 4; count of bases not matched to a gene: 7. Germline V gene sequence: CDR1 LNHDA, CDR2 SQIVND (reference sequence). The CDR3 sequence is CASSNSGTGVYEQYF. The CDR3 DNA reads as TGTGCCAGTAGTAATTCCGGGACAGGGGTTTACGAGCAGTACTTC.

This rearrangement joins TRBV10-3 to TRBJ2-7; TRBD1 aligns across 7 bases. The junction had 1 base not matched to a gene; V was cut back by 2 bases and J by 3 bases. The CDR3 length is 13 residues. Germline loops: CDR1 ENHRY, CDR2 SYGVKD. The CDR3 bases are TGTGCCATCAGTGAGGCAGGGGGCTACGAGCAGTACTTC. As protein: CAISEAGGYEQYF.

The CDR3 region has the DNA TGTGCCAGCAGTTTCATACCCACTGGCAGGGATGGCGGGGAGCTGTTTTTT. This gives the protein CASSFIPTGRDGGELFF. This chain joins TRBV27 and TRBJ2-2; possible D gene TRBD1, 5 bases. CDR1 and CDR2 (germline): MNHEY, SMNVEV (reference sequence). The ends were cut back, 3 bases at V and 7 bases at J, with 21 bases in the middle. The CDR3 sequence is 17 residues long.

This clone has a handful of counts. This chain uses TRBV5-1 with TRBJ2-2; possibly TRBD1 for D (5 bases). The germline gives CDR1 SGHRS, CDR2 YFSETQ. With 4 bases removed from V and 0 bases from J, the gap between germline ends came to 7 bases. The CDR3 has 14 amino acids. The CDR3 protein is CASSQQANTGELFF. The CDR3, as DNA: TGCGCCAGCAGCCAACAGGCGAACACCGGGGAGCTGTTTTTT.

The chain joins TRBV4-1 to TRBJ2-7; 15 bases map to TRBD2. Germline V gene lookup returns CDR1 MGHRA and CDR2 YSYEKL. J gave up 1 base and V 3 bases, and 1 base lay outside the gene matches. The CDR3 spans 16 residues. In DNA form, the CDR3 reads TGCGCCAGCAGCCATGGGACTAGCGGGAGGTCCTACGAGCAGTACTTC. Amino acid sequence: CASSHGTSGRSYEQYF.

V is TRBV5-1 and J is TRBJ2-5; 9 bases agree with TRBD2. In germline, CDR1 is SGHRS, CDR2 YFSETQ. J was trimmed by 5 bases and V by 3 bases; bases with no gene match: 2. The CDR3 consists of 13 residues. CDR3 sequence reads: CASSWREGETQYF. DNA of the CDR3: TGCGCCAGCAGCTGGCGGGAGGGCGAGACCCAGTACTTC. Variable domain in full (rest from reference TRBV5-1 and TRBJ2-5): KAGVTQTPRYLIKTRGQQVTLSCSPISGHRSVSWYQQTPGQGLQFLFEYFSETQRNKGNFPGRFSGRQFSNSRSEMNVSTLELGDSALYLCASSWREGETQYFGPGTRLLVL.

The chain has TRBV4-1 and TRBJ2-7, with 15 bases identical to TRBD2. The CDR3 covers 16 residues. Germline V CDR1 and CDR2: MGHRA, YSYEKL. V gave up 3 bases and J gave up 9 bases; unmatched junction bases: 9. CDR3 nucleotides: TGCGCCAGCAGCCATGGACTAGCGGGAGGGCACGTCGGGCAGTACTTC. Translation: CASSHGLAGGHVGQYF.